Listed here are 13 T cell receptor beta chains from one sample, sequenced in a study of OX40 agonist ivuxolimab in advanced cancers. Sequenced by immunoSEQ multiplex PCR; TCRdb stores in-frame clones only, minus some. Altogether tens of thousands of clones are present, 85% to 95% being singletons, with the ten largest covering around 4.9%. Sequenced material: CD4+ or CD8+ T cells sorted from blood, taken in a trial of the OX40 agonist ivuxolimab. These receptor sequences come from an adult with an advanced solid tumor such as melanoma, head and neck, liver or kidney cancer.

The gene calls are TRBV7-6 and TRBJ1-2; the D gene is possibly TRBD1 (5 bases). From germline, CDR1 is SGHVS and CDR2 FNYEAQ. With 5 bases removed from V and 4 bases from J, the gap between germline ends came to 17 bases. This CDR3 has 15 amino acids. The CDR3 nucleotides are TGTGCCAGCAGCCCGGGACCGCTGCTGAGCTATGGCTACACCTTC. Translating gives CASSPGPLLSYGYTF.

The chain joins TRBV5-6 to TRBJ2-5, with TRBD2 matching over 8 bases. The CDR3 sequence is 16 residues long. The J segment lost 2 bases and the V segment lost 0 bases, leaving 6 bases of the junction unmatched. The germline V gene has CDR1 SGHDT and CDR2 YYEEEE. CDR3 nucleotide sequence: TGTGCCAGCAGCTTGGGGCTAGCGGGCACACAAGAGACCCAGTACTTC. Translation: CASSLGLAGTQETQYF.

The chain employs TRBV5-8 and TRBJ1-2; D not certain. Germline CDR1 SGHTS, CDR2 YDEGEE. This CDR3 region has 13 residues. V lost 5 bases and J 7 bases, leaving 15 bases between the germline ends. The CDR3 is CASSREEPIGYTF. CDR3 nucleotide sequence: TGTGCCAGCAGTCGCGAAGAACCTATTGGCTACACCTTC.

The V gene is TRBV2, the J gene TRBJ2-1; no firm D call. V dropped 8 bases and J dropped 11 bases, with 13 bases sitting between them. CDR1 and CDR2 (germline): SNHLY, FYNNEI. CDR3 length equals 11 residues. The CDR3 sequence is CASGRSTQQFF. The CDR3 nucleotides are TGTGCCAGCGGTCGCTCCACACAGCAGTTCTTC.

The gene calls are TRBV11-3 and TRBJ2-3; D is perhaps TRBD2 (5 bases). V shed 5 bases and J shed 5 bases, with 11 bases lying between them. The CDR3 covers 13 residues. CDR1 SGHNT and CDR2 YENEEA come from the germline V gene. DNA for the CDR3: TGTGCCAGCAGCCGAGAGGGCTTAGATACGCAGTATTTT. Its protein product is CASSREGLDTQYF.

The chain joins TRBV7-3 to TRBJ2-3; TRBD1 might be the D (6 bases). The V gene lost 5 bases and the J gene lost 6 bases, with 9 bases spanning the gap. The CDR3 covers 12 residues. The germline CDR1 and CDR2 sequences are SGHTA and FQGTGA. Here the CDR3 reads CASSIQGDTQYF. CDR3 nucleotides: TGTGCCAGCAGCATACAGGGCGATACGCAGTATTTT.

This chain joins TRBV6-1 and TRBJ1-2; D gene ambiguous. Trimming shortened V by 2 bases and J by 2 bases, and 3 bases separated the two germline ends. The length of the CDR3 is 12 residues. Germline V gene lookup returns CDR1 MNHNS and CDR2 SASEGT. DNA of the CDR3: TGTGCCAGCAGTGAATACAACTATGGCTACACCTTC. Translation gives CASSEYNYGYTF.

This clone was detected once. V gene TRBV10-3 combines with J gene TRBJ1-2; D not certain. The CDR3 runs 12 residues. Trimming stripped 0 bases from V and 5 bases from J, with 4 bases between. Germline CDR1 ENHRY, CDR2 SYGVKD. The CDR3 loop is CAISESGYGYTF. For the CDR3, the DNA is TGTGCCATCAGTGAGTCAGGGTATGGCTACACCTTC.

This clone came up a few times. This chain uses TRBV7-2 with TRBJ2-6; no firm D call. V was shortened by 0 bases and J by 2 bases, with 8 bases between the two germline ends. The germline CDR1 and CDR2 sequences are SGHTA and FQGNSA. The length of the CDR3 is 16 residues. CDR3: CASSLATAAGANVLTF. The CDR3 bases are TGTGCCAGCAGCTTAGCCACAGCAGCTGGGGCCAACGTCCTGACTTTC.

The chain combines TRBV27 with TRBJ2-7; D unclear. Germline values: CDR1 MNHEY, CDR2 SMNVEV (reference sequence). Trimming removed 6 bases at V and 1 base at J, with 13 bases between. This CDR3 has 14 amino acids. This CDR3 is CASSPSPRSYEQYF. The CDR3 coding sequence is TGTGCCAGCAGCCCGAGCCCTCGGTCCTACGAGCAGTACTTC.

The rearrangement joins TRBV5-4 to TRBJ1-1; D remains ambiguous. The CDR3 is 15 residues long. V lost 2 bases and J lost 4, with 15 bases in between. Per germline, CDR1 SGHNT and CDR2 YYREEE (reference sequence). The CDR3 sequence: CASSFGPLRFTEAFF. In nucleotides, the CDR3 is TGTGCCAGCAGCTTTGGGCCCCTGAGGTTCACTGAAGCTTTCTTT. Complete variable domain (other parts from reference TRBV5-4 and TRBJ1-1): ETGVTQSPTHLIKTRGQQVTLRCSSQSGHNTVSWYQQALGQGPQFIFQYYREEENGRGNFPPRFSGLQFPNYSSELNVNALELDDSALYLCASSFGPLRFTEAFFGQGTRLTVV.

The chain is built from TRBV4-2 and TRBJ2-5; 7 positions agree with TRBD1. J was trimmed by 5 bases and V by 1 base; bases with no gene match: 10. Germline-derived CDR1 and CDR2 are LGHNA and YNFKEQ. The CDR3 length is 16 residues. The CDR3 sequence: CASSQGTGTLQETQYF. The DNA of the CDR3 is TGTGCCAGCAGCCAAGGGACAGGCACGCTTCAGGAGACCCAGTACTTC.

Only one count was recorded for this clone. The V and J genes are TRBV18 and TRBJ2-1; D tentatively fits TRBD1 or TRBD2 (5 bases each). This CDR3 spans 14 amino acids. CDR1 and CDR2 from the germline V gene are KGHSH and LQKENI. The germline V and J ends were trimmed by 1 base and 9 bases, with 13 bases remaining between them. The CDR3 loop reads CASSPRDQRVEQFF. The DNA for the CDR3 is TGTGCCAGCTCACCACGGGACCAGAGGGTTGAGCAGTTCTTC.